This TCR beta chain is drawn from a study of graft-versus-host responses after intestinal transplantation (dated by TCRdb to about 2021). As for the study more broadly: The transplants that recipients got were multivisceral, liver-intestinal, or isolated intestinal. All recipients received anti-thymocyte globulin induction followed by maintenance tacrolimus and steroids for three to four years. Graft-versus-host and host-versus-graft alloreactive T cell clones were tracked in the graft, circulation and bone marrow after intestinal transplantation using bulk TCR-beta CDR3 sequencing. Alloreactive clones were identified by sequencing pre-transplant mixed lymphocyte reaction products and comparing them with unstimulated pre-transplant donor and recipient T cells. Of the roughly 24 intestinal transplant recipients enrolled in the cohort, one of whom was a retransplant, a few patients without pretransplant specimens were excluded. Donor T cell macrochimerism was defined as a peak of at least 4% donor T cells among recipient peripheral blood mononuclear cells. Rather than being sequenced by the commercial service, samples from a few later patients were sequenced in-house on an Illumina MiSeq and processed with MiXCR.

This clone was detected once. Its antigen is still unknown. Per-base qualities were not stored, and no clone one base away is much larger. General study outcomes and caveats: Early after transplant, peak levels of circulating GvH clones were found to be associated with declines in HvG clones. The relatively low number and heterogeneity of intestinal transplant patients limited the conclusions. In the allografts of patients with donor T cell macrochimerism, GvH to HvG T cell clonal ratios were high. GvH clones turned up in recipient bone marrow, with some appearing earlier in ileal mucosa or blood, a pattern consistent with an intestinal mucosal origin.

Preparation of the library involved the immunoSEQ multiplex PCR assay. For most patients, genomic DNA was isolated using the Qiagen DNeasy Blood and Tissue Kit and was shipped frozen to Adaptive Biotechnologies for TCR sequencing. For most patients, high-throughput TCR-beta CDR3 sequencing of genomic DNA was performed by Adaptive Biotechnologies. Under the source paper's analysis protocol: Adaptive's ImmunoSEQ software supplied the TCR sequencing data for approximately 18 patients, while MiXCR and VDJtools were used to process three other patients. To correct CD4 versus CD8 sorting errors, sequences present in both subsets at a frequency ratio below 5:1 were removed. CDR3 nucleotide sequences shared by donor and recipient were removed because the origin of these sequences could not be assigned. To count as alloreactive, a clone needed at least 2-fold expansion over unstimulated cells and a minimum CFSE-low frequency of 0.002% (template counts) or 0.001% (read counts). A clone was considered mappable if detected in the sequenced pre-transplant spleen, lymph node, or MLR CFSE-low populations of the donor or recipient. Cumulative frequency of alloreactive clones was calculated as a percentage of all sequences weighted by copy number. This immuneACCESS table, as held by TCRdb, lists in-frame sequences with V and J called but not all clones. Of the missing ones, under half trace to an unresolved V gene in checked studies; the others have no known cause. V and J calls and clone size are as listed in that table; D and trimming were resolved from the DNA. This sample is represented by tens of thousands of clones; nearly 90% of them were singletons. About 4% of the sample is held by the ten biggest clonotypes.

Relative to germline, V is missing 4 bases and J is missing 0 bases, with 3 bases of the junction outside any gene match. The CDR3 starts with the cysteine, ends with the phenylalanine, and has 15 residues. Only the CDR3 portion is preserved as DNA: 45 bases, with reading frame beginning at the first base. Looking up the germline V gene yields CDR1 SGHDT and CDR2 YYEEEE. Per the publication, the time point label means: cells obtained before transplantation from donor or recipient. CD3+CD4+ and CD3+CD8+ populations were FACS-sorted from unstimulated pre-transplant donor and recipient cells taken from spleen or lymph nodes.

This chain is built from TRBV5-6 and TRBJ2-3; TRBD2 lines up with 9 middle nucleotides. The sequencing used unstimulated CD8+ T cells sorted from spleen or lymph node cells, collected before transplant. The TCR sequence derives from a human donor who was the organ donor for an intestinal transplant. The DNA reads TGTGCCAGCAGCGCTAGCGGGGCTAGCACAGATACGCAGTATTTT. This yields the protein CASSASGASTDTQYF.